This T cell receptor (beta chain) was sequenced for a study of blood T cell repertoires in COVID-19. Repertoires were generated with immunoSEQ multiplex PCR, while TCRdb's copy carries only in-frame clones and drops some. The sample lists about 110,000 clones, approximately 90% seen once, with roughly 4.9% in the top ten. V trimming: 5 bases; J trimming: 4 bases; junction bases outside the gene matches: 4. The CDR3 is 14 amino acids. The germline V gene encodes CDR1 MNHEY and CDR2 SVGAGI. Material: peripheral blood. The receptor was isolated from a human donor in a cohort sampled during active COVID-19. The V gene is TRBV6-5, the J gene TRBJ1-4; 7 bases line up with TRBD1. Here the CDR3 reads CASSRDSYNEKLFF. CDR3 DNA: TGTGCCAGCAGTAGGGACAGTTATAATGAAAAACTGTTTTTT.